Presented here are 12 T cell receptor beta chains from one specimen sequenced in a study of blood T cell repertoires in COVID-19. Clones were sequenced by immunoSEQ multiplex PCR, and TCRdb holds only the in-frame ones, with some missing. Among approximately 240,000 clones listed, approximately 87% were seen once. The material sequenced was PBMCs or T cells enriched from blood (not recorded which). The receptors shown here come from a woman in her forties or fifties in a cohort exposed to, infected with or recovered from COVID-19 (not recorded which).

The rearrangement joins TRBV5-6 to TRBJ1-2, with a weak D call TRBD1 (5 bases). Trimming stripped 7 bases from V and 3 bases from J, with 13 bases between. The CDR3 runs 13 residues. Per germline, CDR1 SGHDT and CDR2 YYEEEE. The CDR3 nucleotides read TGTGCCAGCTTCGGAGGGGCGGACTATGGCTACACCTTC. This translates into CASFGGADYGYTF.

The chain links TRBV4-2 to TRBJ1-2; D is unresolved. V lost 1 base and J lost 0, with 12 bases in between. The CDR3 length is 16 residues. Germline V gene data show CDR1 as LGHNA and CDR2 as YNFKEQ. CDR3 bases: TGTGCCAGCAGCCAAGGAGGGAGGGAGACTAACTATGGCTACACCTTC. Translating it yields CASSQGGRETNYGYTF.

The chain links TRBV4-3 to TRBJ1-1; weak D call: TRBD1 (5 bases). CDR1 LGHNA and CDR2 YSLEER come from the germline V gene. The CDR3 extends over 14 amino acids. V was clipped by 0 bases and J by 7 bases, with 12 bases between them. This chain's CDR3 is CASSQDKGRVEAFF. The CDR3 nucleotides are TGCGCCAGCAGCCAAGATAAGGGGAGGGTTGAAGCTTTCTTT.

The J gene is TRBJ1-1, the V gene TRBV18, with D tentatively TRBD1 (6 bases). V was trimmed by 2 bases and J by 3 bases, leaving 19 bases between them. Germline-derived CDR1 and CDR2 are KGHSH and LQKENI. This CDR3 is built from 17 residues. CDR3 nucleotides: TGTGCCAGCTCACCAAAGGGCGAGCGGGGGCTGTACACTGAAGCTTTCTTT. It is translated as CASSPKGERGLYTEAFF. Filled out from reference TRBV18 and TRBJ1-1, the complete variable domain reads NAGVMQNPRHLVRRRGQEARLRCSPMKGHSHVYWYRQLPEEGLKFMVYLQKENIIDESGMPKERFSAEFPKEGPSILRIQQVVRGDSAAYFCASSPKGERGLYTEAFFGQGTRLTVV.

The chain couples TRBV18 to TRBJ2-2, with 10 bases identical to TRBD2. Trimming took 4 bases from V and 6 from J; bases not matched to a gene: 11. The CDR3 is made up of 17 amino acids. Germline V gives CDR1 KGHSH, CDR2 LQKENI. The CDR3 nucleotides are TGTGCCAGCTCACAGAACATAGCGGGGGGATTCGCCGGGGAGCTGTTTTTT. It encodes CASSQNIAGGFAGELFF.

This rearrangement joins TRBV7-9 to TRBJ2-7; a possible D gene is TRBD2 (6 bases). Germline-derived CDR1 and CDR2 are SEHNR and FQNEAQ (reference sequence). This CDR3 is 15 amino acids long. V was shortened by 1 base and J by 4 bases, with 14 bases between the two germline ends. CDR3 DNA sequence: TGTGCCAGCAGCTTAGGTCCCCGCGGGGCATACGAGCAGTACTTC. The encoded protein is CASSLGPRGAYEQYF.

The rearrangement joins TRBV19 to TRBJ1-5; TRBD1 is a possible D gene (5 bases). Germline V gene data show CDR1 as LNHDA and CDR2 as SQIVND (reference sequence). CDR3 length: 13 residues. V shed 3 bases and J shed 4 bases, with 7 bases lying between them. CDR3 bases: TGTGCCAGTAGTATCCCAGGGAATCAGCCCCAGCATTTT. Its protein is CASSIPGNQPQHF.

The chain links TRBV6-5 to TRBJ1-2; 9 nucleotides agree with TRBD1. J was trimmed by 4 bases and V by 6 bases; bases with no gene match: 6. Germline-derived CDR1 and CDR2 are MNHEY and SVGAGI. The CDR3 length is 14 residues. In DNA, the CDR3 is TGTGCCAGCAGGAACAGGGGGCTAGGCTATGGCTACACCTTC. Translated: CASRNRGLGYGYTF.

The chain recombines TRBV2 with TRBJ1-2, with D maybe TRBD1 (6 bases). Germline V CDR1 and CDR2: SNHLY, FYNNEI. CDR3 length: 14 amino acids. Trimming took 6 bases from V and 0 from J, leaving 11 bases between them. CDR3 bases: TGTGCCAGCAGGGACAGACTGTCTAACTATGGCTACACCTTC. Translated: CASRDRLSNYGYTF.

This clone appeared once. The chain recombines TRBV5-1 with TRBJ2-2; possibly TRBD2 for D (6 bases). V gave up 4 bases and J gave up 0 bases, with 7 bases separating them. Germline loops: CDR1 SGHRS, CDR2 YFSETQ. This CDR3 has 14 residues. The CDR3 reads CASSAGTNTGELFF. CDR3 bases: TGCGCCAGCAGCGCGGGGACGAACACCGGGGAGCTGTTTTTT.

This clone appeared once. The CDR3 spells CAWAASNEKLFF. The CDR3 coding sequence is TGTGCCTGGGCAGCGAGTAATGAAAAACTGTTTTTT. The chain employs TRBV30 and TRBJ1-4; D unclear. The CDR3 totals 12 residues. Germline V gives CDR1 GTSNPN, CDR2 SVGIG (reference sequence). Trimming took 5 bases from V and 4 from J, leaving 8 bases between them. Drawing the rest from reference TRBV30 and TRBJ1-4, the complete variable domain is SQTIHQWPATLVQPVGSPLSLECTVEGTSNPNLYWYRQAAGRGLQLLFYSVGIGQISSEVPQNLSASRPQDRQFILSSKKLLLSDSGFYLCAWAASNEKLFFGSGTQLSVL.

This sequence joins TRBV19 and TRBJ1-1; no clear D gene. The CDR3 runs 14 residues. The germline V and J ends were trimmed by 5 bases and 4 bases, with 14 bases remaining between them. The germline gives CDR1 LNHDA, CDR2 SQIVND (reference sequence). CDR3 DNA: TGTGCCAGTAGTTGGCGGGTCCGCTCCACTGAAGCTTTCTTT. It yields the protein CASSWRVRSTEAFF.